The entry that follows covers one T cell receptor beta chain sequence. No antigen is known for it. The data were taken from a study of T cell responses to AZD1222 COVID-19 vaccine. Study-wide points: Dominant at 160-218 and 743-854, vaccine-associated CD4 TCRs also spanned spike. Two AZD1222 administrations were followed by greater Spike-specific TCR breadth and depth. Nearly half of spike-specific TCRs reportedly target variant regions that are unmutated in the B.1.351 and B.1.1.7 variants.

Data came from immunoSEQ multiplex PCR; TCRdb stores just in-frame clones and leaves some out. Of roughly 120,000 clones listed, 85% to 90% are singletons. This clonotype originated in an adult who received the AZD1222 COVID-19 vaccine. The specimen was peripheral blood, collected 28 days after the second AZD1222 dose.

The CDR3 nucleotides read TGTGCCTGGAGTCTCCAGGCTGAACAGCCCCAGCATTTT. Amino acids: CAWSLQAEQPQHF. The rearrangement uses TRBV30 and TRBJ1-5; no reliable D call. The V gene lost 2 bases and the J gene lost 7 bases, with 12 bases spanning the gap. Germline V gene data show CDR1 as GTSNPN and CDR2 as SVGIG (reference sequence). The CDR3 has 13 residues.